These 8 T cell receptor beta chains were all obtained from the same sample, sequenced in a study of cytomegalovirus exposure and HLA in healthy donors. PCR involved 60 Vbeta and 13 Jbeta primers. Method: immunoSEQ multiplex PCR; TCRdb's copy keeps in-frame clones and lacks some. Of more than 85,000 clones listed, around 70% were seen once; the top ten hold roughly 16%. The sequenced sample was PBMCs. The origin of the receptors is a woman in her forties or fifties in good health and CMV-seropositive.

CDR3 in DNA: TGTGCCAGCAGCTTGGGAGGGACAGTACTGTTTTTT. It is translated as CASSLGGTVLFF. The rearrangement joins TRBV5-6 to TRBJ1-4; 7 bases match TRBD1. The V gene's germline CDR1 is SGHDT and CDR2 YYEEEE. The CDR3 is 12 amino acids. Germline trimming cut 0 bases from V and 13 bases from J; bases unmatched to any gene: 3.

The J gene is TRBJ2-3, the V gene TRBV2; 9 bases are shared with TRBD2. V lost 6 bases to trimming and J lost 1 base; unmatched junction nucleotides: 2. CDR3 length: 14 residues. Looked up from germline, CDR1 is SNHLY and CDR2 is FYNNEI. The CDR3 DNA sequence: TGTGCCAGCAGCCGACTAGCGGGCACAGATACGCAGTATTTT. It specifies CASSRLAGTDTQYF. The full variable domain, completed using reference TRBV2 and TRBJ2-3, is EPEVTQTPSHQVTQMGQEVILRCVPISNHLYFYWYRQILGQKVEFLVSFYNNEISEKSEIFDDQFSVERPDGSNFTLKIRSTKLEDSAMYFCASSRLAGTDTQYFGPGTRLTVL.

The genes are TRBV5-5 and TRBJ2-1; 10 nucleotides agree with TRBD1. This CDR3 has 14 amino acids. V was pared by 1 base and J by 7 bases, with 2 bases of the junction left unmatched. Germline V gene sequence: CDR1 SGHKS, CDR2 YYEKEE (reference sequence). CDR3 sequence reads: CASSLRTGGNEQFF. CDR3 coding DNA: TGTGCCAGCAGCTTGCGGACAGGGGGGAATGAGCAGTTCTTC.

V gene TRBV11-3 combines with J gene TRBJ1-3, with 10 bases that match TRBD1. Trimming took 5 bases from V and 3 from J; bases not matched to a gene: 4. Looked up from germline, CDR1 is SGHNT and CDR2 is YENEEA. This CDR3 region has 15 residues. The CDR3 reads CASSPTGGNGNTIYF. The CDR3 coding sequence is TGTGCCAGCAGCCCGACAGGGGGCAATGGAAACACCATATATTTT.

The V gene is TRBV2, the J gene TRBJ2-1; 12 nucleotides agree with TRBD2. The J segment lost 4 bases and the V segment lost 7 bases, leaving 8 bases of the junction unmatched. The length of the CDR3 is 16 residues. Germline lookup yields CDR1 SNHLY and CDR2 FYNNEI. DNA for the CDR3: TGTGCCAGCACCCTAGGGGGGACTAGCGGGTACAATGAGCAGTTCTTC. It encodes CASTLGGTSGYNEQFF.

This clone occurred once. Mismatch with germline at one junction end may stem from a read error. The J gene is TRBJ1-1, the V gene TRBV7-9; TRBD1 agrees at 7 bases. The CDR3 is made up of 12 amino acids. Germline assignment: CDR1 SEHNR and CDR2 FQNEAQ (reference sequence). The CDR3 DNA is TGTTCCAGCAGCTCCGGGACAGTTGAAGCTTTCTTT. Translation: CSSSSGTVEAFF.

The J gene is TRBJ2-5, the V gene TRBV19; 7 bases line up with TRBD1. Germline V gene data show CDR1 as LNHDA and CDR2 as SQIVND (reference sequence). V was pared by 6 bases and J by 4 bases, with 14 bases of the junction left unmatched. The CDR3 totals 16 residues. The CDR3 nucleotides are TGTGCCAGTAGGCTCACGCACAGGGGTTTTGGAGAGACCCAGTACTTC. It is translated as CASRLTHRGFGETQYF.

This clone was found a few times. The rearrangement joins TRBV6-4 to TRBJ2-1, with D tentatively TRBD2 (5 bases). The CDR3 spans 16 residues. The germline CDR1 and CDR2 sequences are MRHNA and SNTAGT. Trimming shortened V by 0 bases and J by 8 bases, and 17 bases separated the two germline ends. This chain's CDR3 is CASSDSSAGGKYEQFF. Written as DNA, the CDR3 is TGTGCCAGCAGTGACTCGTCCGCAGGAGGAAAATATGAGCAGTTCTTC.